One TCR beta chain is described in this entry. The method was immunoSEQ multiplex PCR; TCRdb's version includes in-frame clones alone and lacks a portion of them. Of about 45,000 clones listed, over 80% are singletons. This sample was included in a study of blood T cell repertoires in COVID-19. Study details: The analysed material was cDNA or gDNA that came from T cells, B-cell-depleted T cells, or PBMCs.

This CDR3 is 15 amino acids long. The germline gives CDR1 MGHRA, CDR2 YSYEKL. The V and J ends lost 3 bases and 7 bases respectively, with 19 bases between them. What was sequenced was peripheral blood. This sequence was found in a man aged 80 or over in a cohort sampled during active COVID-19. V usage is TRBV4-1 and J usage is TRBJ2-7, with D tentatively TRBD2 (5 bases). The CDR3 region is CASSQEQTTGREQYF. CDR3 nucleotides: TGCGCCAGCAGCCAGGAGCAGACTACCGGGCGGGAGCAGTACTTC.